These 27 T cell receptor beta chains were sequenced from one sample in a study of identical twins (dated by TCRdb to 2015 to 2016). Libraries came from 5' RACE. Sequenced using an Illumina HiSeq 2000. The raw public data were reprocessed by TCRdb itself: fastp quality trimming at Q25, MiXCR clonotype calling, in-frame beta chains only. Every entry covers one CDR3 protein and lists the most common genes and DNA from its rows. Here the sample has approximately 260,000 distinct CDR3 sequences; about 14% occur a single time. The leading ten clones occupy approximately 8.8% of the sample. Sequenced: memory (CD45RO+) T cells sorted from blood. What the cell subset or site label conveys for this sample: CD45RO+ enriched T cells. The receptors derive from a young woman in good health.

This clonotype was recorded a few times. This chain uses TRBV5-4 with TRBJ2-7; TRBD2 matches 9 bases. Losses at the gene ends were 5 bases for V and 1 base for J; bases not matched to a gene: 7. Germline V lookup: CDR1 SGHNT, CDR2 YYREEE (reference sequence). The CDR3 consists of 15 residues. The CDR3 loop reads CASSPLAGGSYEQYF. Written as DNA, the CDR3 is TGTGCCAGCAGTCCGCTGGCGGGGGGGTCCTACGAGCAGTACTTC.

The rearrangement links TRBV6-5 to TRBJ2-7; D is possibly TRBD1 or TRBD2 (5 bases each). Germline values: CDR1 MNHEY, CDR2 SVGAGI. V was trimmed by 2 bases and J by 6 bases, leaving 23 bases between them. This CDR3 has 17 amino acids. The CDR3 bases are TGTGCCAGCAGTTACCACAAGGCCAGGACTCAGGGTTCCGAGCAGTACTTC. Residues: CASSYHKARTQGSEQYF.

The J gene is TRBJ2-4, the V gene TRBV29-1, with 9 positions matching TRBD1. V shed 6 bases, J shed 7 bases, and the junction held 10 bases outside the gene matches. From germline, CDR1 is SQVTM and CDR2 ANQGSEA. The CDR3 spans 14 residues. The CDR3 reads CSVTQGATANIQYF. CDR3 bases: TGCAGCGTAACACAGGGGGCGACGGCGAACATTCAGTACTTC.

This clonotype was detected ten times or more. The CDR3 loop reads CASSSPFNRTQYF. CDR3 DNA sequence: TGCGCCAGCAGCTCCCCATTTAATAGAACGCAGTATTTT. The chain joins TRBV5-1 to TRBJ2-3; D is unclear. Trimming removed 3 bases at V and 9 bases at J, with 14 bases between. Looked up from germline, CDR1 is SGHRS and CDR2 is YFSETQ. The CDR3 consists of 13 residues. Looking up the rest from reference TRBV5-1 and TRBJ2-3 gives the full variable domain: KAGVTQTPRYLIKTRGQQVTLSCSPISGHRSVSWYQQTPGQGLQFLFEYFSETQRNKGNFPGRFSGRQFSNSRSEMNVSTLELGDSALYLCASSSPFNRTQYFGPGTRLTVL.

The chain has TRBV19 and TRBJ2-5, with 9 bases matching TRBD1. The junction had 13 bases not matched to a gene; V was cut back by 4 bases and J by 10 bases. CDR1 is LNHDA and CDR2 is SQIVND in the germline V gene (reference sequence). This CDR3 region has 15 residues. This CDR3 is CASSRSGQGQGGQYF. CDR3 DNA: TGTGCCAGTAGTAGGTCGGGACAGGGTCAAGGTGGCCAGTACTTC.

This clonotype was picked up many times. V usage is TRBV3-1 and J usage is TRBJ2-5, with TRBD2 matching 13 bases. The germline V gene encodes CDR1 LGHDT and CDR2 YNNKEL (reference sequence). The ends lost 3 bases at V and 5 bases at J; junction bases unmatched: 3. CDR3 length: 15 amino acids. The DNA for the CDR3 is TGTGCCAGCAGCCACCGACTAGCGGGAGGTGAGACCCAGTACTTC. It translates to CASSHRLAGGETQYF.

This sequence joins TRBV4-1 and TRBJ2-6; no clear D. Per germline, CDR1 MGHRA and CDR2 YSYEKL. The V end lost 1 base, the J end lost 0 bases, and 10 bases lay between the germline ends. The CDR3 has 17 residues. This CDR3 reads CASSQVPDSSGANVLTF. CDR3 nucleotides: TGCGCCAGCAGCCAAGTCCCAGACTCCTCTGGGGCCAACGTCCTGACTTTC.

This clonotype was seen a few times. The chain employs TRBV11-3 and TRBJ2-3, with TRBD2 as a possible D gene (5 bases). The CDR3 sequence is 14 residues long. In germline, CDR1 is SGHNT, CDR2 YENEEA. Between the trimmed V and J ends, which lost 6 bases and 10 bases, there was a span of 20 bases. CDR3 nucleotides: TGTGCCAGCAGTCCGATTTCCCCCAGCGGCGCGCAGTATTTT. Translating it yields CASSPISPSGAQYF.

This clonotype was counted at least ten times. V usage is TRBV6-1 and J usage is TRBJ2-1; D not resolved. The CDR3 length is 13 residues. CDR1 MNHNS and CDR2 SASEGT come from the germline V gene. Deletions cut 7 bases from V and 3 bases from J, with 10 bases between. CDR3 region: CASTAQVYNEQFF. In nucleotides, the CDR3 is TGTGCCAGCACCGCGCAGGTCTACAATGAGCAGTTCTTC.

This clonotype was counted between two and nine times. V and J are TRBV7-2 and TRBJ1-2, with D possibly TRBD1 on 5 matching bases. Germline CDR1 and CDR2: SGHTA and FQGNSA. This CDR3 comprises 15 residues. The ends were cut back, 1 base at V and 2 bases at J, with 11 bases in the middle. CDR3 amino acids: CASSLGGAMNYGYTF. The CDR3 bases are TGTGCCAGCAGCTTAGGAGGGGCGATGAACTATGGCTACACCTTC.

The rearrangement uses TRBV20-1 and TRBJ2-3; 11 bases fit TRBD2. The junction had 12 bases not matched to a gene; V was cut back by 4 bases and J by 6 bases. Germline loops: CDR1 DFQATT, CDR2 SNEGSKA (reference sequence). The CDR3 sequence is 16 residues long. CDR3 region: CSAINPLAGGLDTQYF. As DNA, the CDR3 is TGCAGTGCTATCAACCCGCTAGCGGGGGGACTGGATACGCAGTATTTT.

This chain connects TRBV5-1 to TRBJ1-3; D unresolved. Trimming cost V 0 bases and J 4 bases, with 23 bases left between them. Per the germline V gene, CDR1 is SGHRS and CDR2 is YFSETQ. This CDR3 comprises 19 residues. The CDR3 DNA reads TGCGCCAGCAGCTTGGGCCTCGGAGTGGCGGACCTGGAGGGAAACACCATATATTTT. Residues: CASSLGLGVADLEGNTIYF.

The CDR3 DNA follows: TGTGCCAGCAGCCGAGGCGGGACGATCAACACTGAAGCTTTCTTT. Protein: CASSRGGTINTEAFF. The J gene is TRBJ1-1, the V gene TRBV6-1, with a possible D match to TRBD1 (5 bases). The V end was cut by 6 bases, the J end by 2 bases, with 16 bases between. The CDR3 covers 15 residues. Germline V gene sequence: CDR1 MNHNS, CDR2 SASEGT.

This clonotype was found a few times. The J gene is TRBJ1-2, the V gene TRBV10-2; 8 bases line up with TRBD1. The V gene end was trimmed by 4 bases and the J gene end by 5 bases; junction bases not matched to a gene: 0. The CDR3 has 12 amino acids. Germline CDR1 reads WSHSY; CDR2 reads SAAADI. DNA of the CDR3: TGCGCCAGCAGTGGGACAGGGTATGGCTACACCTTC. Translated: CASSGTGYGYTF.

This clonotype has just a few counts. The V and J genes are TRBV9 and TRBJ1-2; tentative D call: TRBD1 (6 bases). Trimming left V 3 bases short and J 3 bases short, with 12 bases between. Germline V gene data show CDR1 as SGDLS and CDR2 as YYNGEE. There are 14 residues in the CDR3. The CDR3 DNA sequence: TGTGCCAGCAGCGCCGGGACACCCTACTATGGCTACACCTTC. This codes for CASSAGTPYYGYTF.

This clonotype was observed a few times. The chain employs TRBV9 and TRBJ2-3; D gene unclear. Germline CDR1 reads SGDLS; CDR2 reads YYNGEE. V lost 5 bases and J 7 bases, leaving 14 bases between the germline ends. This CDR3 is 13 amino acids long. CDR3 in DNA: TGTGCCAGCAGTAACGACCATGGTAATACGCAGTATTTT. Translated: CASSNDHGNTQYF.

V and J are TRBV3-1 and TRBJ2-5; TRBD2 is a possible D gene (6 bases). Trimming took off 3 bases at V and 4 bases at J, with 12 bases between the two ends. CDR1 is LGHDT, CDR2 YNNKEL, per germline (reference sequence). This CDR3 spans 14 amino acids. The CDR3 here is CASSHWRETETQYF. In DNA, the CDR3 is TGTGCCAGCAGCCATTGGCGGGAAACAGAGACCCAGTACTTC.

This clonotype was picked up a small number of times. V and J are TRBV2 and TRBJ2-7; the D is unclear. This CDR3 is 14 amino acids long. V lost 4 bases, J lost 3 bases, and 13 bases lay in between. Germline CDR1 SNHLY, CDR2 FYNNEI. The DNA for the CDR3 is TGTGCCAGCAGTGTCGGGCAGCAAGGCTACGAGCAGTACTTC. Amino acid sequence: CASSVGQQGYEQYF. Filled out from reference TRBV2 and TRBJ2-7, the complete variable domain reads EPEVTQTPSHQVTQMGQEVILRCVPISNHLYFYWYRQILGQKVEFLVSFYNNEISEKSEIFDDQFSVERPDGSNFTLKIRSTKLEDSAMYFCASSVGQQGYEQYFGPGTRLTVT.

The rearrangement links TRBV7-2 to TRBJ2-5; TRBD2 agrees at 12 bases. The V gene end was trimmed by 5 bases and the J gene end by 2 bases; junction bases not matched to a gene: 6. The CDR3 runs 16 residues. CDR1 and CDR2 from the germline V gene are SGHTA and FQGNSA. The DNA for the CDR3 is TGTGCCAGCAGCCCCCAACTAGCGGGAGGACAAGAGACCCAGTACTTC. This translates into CASSPQLAGGQETQYF.

In this sample, this clonotype turned up many times. The chain is built from TRBV11-1 and TRBJ2-1, with 10 positions matching TRBD2. CDR1 is SGHAT and CDR2 is FQDESV in the germline V gene (reference sequence). V lost 4 bases, J lost 10 bases, and 10 bases stayed unmatched. The CDR3 extends over 15 amino acids. In nucleotides, the CDR3 is TGTGCCAGCAGCTCAAGGAGCGGGGGGGCTTGGGAGCAGTTCTTC. This sequence encodes CASSSRSGGAWEQFF.

This chain connects TRBV20-1 to TRBJ2-2; 9 nucleotides agree with TRBD2. Germline assignment: CDR1 DFQATT and CDR2 SNEGSKA (reference sequence). The CDR3 is 12 amino acids. The CDR3, as DNA: TGCGTAGTGCGGGAGGGCACCGGGGAGCTGTTTTTT. Its translation: CVVREGTGELFF.

This clonotype was counted only a few times. This chain links TRBV10-3 with TRBJ1-6; 7 nucleotides match TRBD1. J lost 7 bases, V lost 6 bases, and 6 bases had no gene match. CDR1 is ENHRY, CDR2 SYGVKD, per germline. CDR3 length equals 14 residues. CDR3 sequence (DNA): TGTGCCATCAGACCCGGGACAGTCAATTCACCCCTCCACTTT. Translated, it gives CAIRPGTVNSPLHF.

This clonotype occurred a few times. The chain recombines TRBV10-2 with TRBJ2-3, with TRBD2 matching 8 bases. V was clipped by 6 bases and J by 2 bases; unmatched bases: 4. CDR1 WSHSY and CDR2 SAAADI come from the germline V gene. The CDR3 covers 14 residues. The CDR3 DNA follows: TGCGCCAGCAGCCGGCGGGGGGCCACAGATACGCAGTATTTT. This encodes CASSRRGATDTQYF.

The chain is built from TRBV10-3 and TRBJ2-1, with 10 bases identical to TRBD1. This CDR3 has 21 amino acids. The V and J ends lost 2 bases and 1 base, in that order; junction bases with no gene match: 17. The germline V gene has CDR1 ENHRY and CDR2 SYGVKD. Here the CDR3 reads CAISEPPGTGASKFSYNEQFF. In DNA, the CDR3 is TGTGCCATCAGTGAGCCCCCCGGGACAGGGGCGAGTAAGTTTTCCTACAATGAGCAGTTCTTC.

V gene TRBV15 combines with J gene TRBJ1-4, with 7 positions matching TRBD1. Germline trimming cut 3 bases from V and 4 bases from J; bases unmatched to any gene: 2. The germline gives CDR1 LNHNV, CDR2 YYDKDF (reference sequence). The CDR3 extends over 14 amino acids. As DNA, the CDR3 is TGTGCCACCAGCAGGGGACAGTTTAATGAAAAACTGTTTTTT. As protein: CATSRGQFNEKLFF.

This clonotype has only a few counts. The V gene is TRBV29-1, the J gene TRBJ2-1; 15 nucleotides agree with TRBD2. Germline V gives CDR1 SQVTM, CDR2 ANQGSEA. V shed 7 bases and J 8 bases; nucleotides not matched to a gene: 3. The CDR3 totals 13 residues. Here the CDR3 DNA reads TGCAGCGGGACTAGCGGGGGGGCCTATGAGCAGTTCTTC. This encodes CSGTSGGAYEQFF.

The chain links TRBV4-3 to TRBJ2-1, with no clear D. The CDR3 is 13 residues long. Per germline, CDR1 LGHNA and CDR2 YSLEER. Trimming left V 1 base short and J 0 bases short, with 1 base between. The CDR3 reads CASSQGSYNEQFF. CDR3 in DNA: TGCGCCAGCAGCCAAGGCTCCTACAATGAGCAGTTCTTC.